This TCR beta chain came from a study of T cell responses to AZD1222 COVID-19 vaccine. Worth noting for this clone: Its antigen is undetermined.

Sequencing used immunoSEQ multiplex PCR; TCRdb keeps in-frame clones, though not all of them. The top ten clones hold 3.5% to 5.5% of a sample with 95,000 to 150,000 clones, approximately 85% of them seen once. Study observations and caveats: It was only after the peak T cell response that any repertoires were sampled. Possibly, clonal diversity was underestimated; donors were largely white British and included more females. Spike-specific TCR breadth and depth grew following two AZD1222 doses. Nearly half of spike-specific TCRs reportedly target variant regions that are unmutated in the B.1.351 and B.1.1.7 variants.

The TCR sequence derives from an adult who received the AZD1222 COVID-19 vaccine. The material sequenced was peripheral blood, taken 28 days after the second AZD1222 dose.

The CDR3 spells CASSPLTGGGNQPQHF. The CDR3 coding sequence is TGTGCCAGCTCACCTCTCACAGGGGGCGGAAATCAGCCCCAGCATTTT. The chain joins TRBV18 to TRBJ1-5; 9 bases align to TRBD1. Germline V lookup: CDR1 KGHSH, CDR2 LQKENI. This CDR3 has 16 residues. Unmatched junction bases numbered 7, after V lost 3 bases and J lost 4 bases. The full variable domain, its missing parts supplied by reference TRBV18 and TRBJ1-5, is NAGVMQNPRHLVRRRGQEARLRCSPMKGHSHVYWYRQLPEEGLKFMVYLQKENIIDESGMPKERFSAEFPKEGPSILRIQQVVRGDSAAYFCASSPLTGGGNQPQHFGDGTRLSIL.